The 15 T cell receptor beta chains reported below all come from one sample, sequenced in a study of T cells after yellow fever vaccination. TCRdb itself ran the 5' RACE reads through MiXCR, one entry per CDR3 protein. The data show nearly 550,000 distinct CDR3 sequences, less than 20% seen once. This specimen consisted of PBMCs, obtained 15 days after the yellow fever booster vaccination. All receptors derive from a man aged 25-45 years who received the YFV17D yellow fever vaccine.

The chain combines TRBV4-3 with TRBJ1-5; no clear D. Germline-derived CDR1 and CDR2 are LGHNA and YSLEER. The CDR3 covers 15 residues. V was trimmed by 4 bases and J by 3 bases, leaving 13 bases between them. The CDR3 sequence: CASSPGWLDNQPQHF. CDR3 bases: TGCGCCAGCAGCCCGGGCTGGTTGGACAATCAGCCCCAGCATTTT.

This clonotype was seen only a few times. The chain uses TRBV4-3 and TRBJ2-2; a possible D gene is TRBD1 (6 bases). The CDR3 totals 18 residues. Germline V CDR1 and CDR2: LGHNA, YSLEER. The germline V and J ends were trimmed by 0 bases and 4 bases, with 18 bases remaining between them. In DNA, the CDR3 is TGCGCCAGCAGCCAAGATTCGGGACATCGACGTCCCACCGGGGAGCTGTTTTTT. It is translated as CASSQDSGHRRPTGELFF.

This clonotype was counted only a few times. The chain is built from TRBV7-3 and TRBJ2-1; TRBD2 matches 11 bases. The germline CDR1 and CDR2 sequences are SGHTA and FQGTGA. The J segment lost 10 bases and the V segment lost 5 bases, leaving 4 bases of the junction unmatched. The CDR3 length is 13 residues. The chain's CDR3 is CASSRGLAEEQFF. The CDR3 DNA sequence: TGTGCCAGCAGCCGGGGACTAGCGGAGGAGCAGTTCTTC.

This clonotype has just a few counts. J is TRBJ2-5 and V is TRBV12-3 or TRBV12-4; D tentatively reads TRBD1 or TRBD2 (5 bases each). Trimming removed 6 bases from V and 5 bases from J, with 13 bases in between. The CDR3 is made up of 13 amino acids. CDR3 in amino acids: CASRPGTVETQYF. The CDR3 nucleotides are TGTGCCAGCAGACCCGGGACGGTCGAGACCCAGTACTTC.

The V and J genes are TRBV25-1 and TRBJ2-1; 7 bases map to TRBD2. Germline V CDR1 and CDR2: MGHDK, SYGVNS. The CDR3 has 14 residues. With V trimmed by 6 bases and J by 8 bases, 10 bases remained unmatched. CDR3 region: CASRNTGTTHEQFF. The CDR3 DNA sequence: TGTGCCAGCAGGAATACGGGGACTACACATGAGCAGTTCTTC.

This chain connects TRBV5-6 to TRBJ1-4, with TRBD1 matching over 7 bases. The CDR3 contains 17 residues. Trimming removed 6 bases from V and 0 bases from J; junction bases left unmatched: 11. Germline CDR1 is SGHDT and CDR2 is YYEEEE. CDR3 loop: CASTSFGQDPTNEKLFF. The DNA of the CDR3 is TGTGCCAGCACCTCATTCGGACAGGACCCAACTAATGAAAAACTGTTTTTT.

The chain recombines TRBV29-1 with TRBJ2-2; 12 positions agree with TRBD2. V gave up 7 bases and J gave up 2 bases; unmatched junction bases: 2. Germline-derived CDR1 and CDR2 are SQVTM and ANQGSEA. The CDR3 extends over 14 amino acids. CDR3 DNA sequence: TGCAGCGGACTAGCGGGAGTAAACACCGGGGAGCTGTTTTTT. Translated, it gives CSGLAGVNTGELFF.

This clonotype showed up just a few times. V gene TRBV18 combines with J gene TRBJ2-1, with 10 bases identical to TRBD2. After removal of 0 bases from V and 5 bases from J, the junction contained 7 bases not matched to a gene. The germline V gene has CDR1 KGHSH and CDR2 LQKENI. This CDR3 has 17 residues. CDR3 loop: CASSPPIGLAVNNEQFF. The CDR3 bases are TGTGCCAGCTCACCACCTATCGGACTAGCGGTTAACAATGAGCAGTTCTTC.

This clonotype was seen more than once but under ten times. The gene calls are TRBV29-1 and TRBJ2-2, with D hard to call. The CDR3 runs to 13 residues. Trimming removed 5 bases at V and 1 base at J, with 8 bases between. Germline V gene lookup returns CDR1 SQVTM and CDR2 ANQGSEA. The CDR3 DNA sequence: TGCAGCGTTTATCAACTGAACACCGGGGAGCTGTTTTTT. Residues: CSVYQLNTGELFF.

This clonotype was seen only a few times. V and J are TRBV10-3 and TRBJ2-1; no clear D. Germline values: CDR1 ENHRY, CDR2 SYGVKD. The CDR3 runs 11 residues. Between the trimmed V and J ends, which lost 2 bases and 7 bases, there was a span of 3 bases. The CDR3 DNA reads TGTGCCATCAGTGAGACAAATGAGCAGTTCTTC. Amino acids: CAISETNEQFF.

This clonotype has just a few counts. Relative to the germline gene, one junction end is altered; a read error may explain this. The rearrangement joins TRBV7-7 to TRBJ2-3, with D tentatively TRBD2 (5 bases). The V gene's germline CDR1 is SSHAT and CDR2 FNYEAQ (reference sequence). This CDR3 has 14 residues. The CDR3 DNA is TGTGCTAGCAGCTTAGCGCTTGGGTCCGATACGCAGTATTTT. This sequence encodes CASSLALGSDTQYF. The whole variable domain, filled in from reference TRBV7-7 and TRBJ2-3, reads GAGVSQSPRYKVTKRGQDVTLRCDPISSHATLYWYQQALGQGPEFLTYFNYEAQPDKSGLPSDRFSAERPEGSISTLTIQRTEQRDSAMYRCASSLALGSDTQYFGPGTRLTVL.

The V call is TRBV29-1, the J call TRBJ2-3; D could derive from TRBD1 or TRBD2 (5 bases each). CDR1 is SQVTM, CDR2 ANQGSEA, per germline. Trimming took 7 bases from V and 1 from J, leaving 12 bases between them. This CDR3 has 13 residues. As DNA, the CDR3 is TGCAGCGCCAGGGAGTCAGGCACAGATACGCAGTATTTT. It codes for CSARESGTDTQYF.

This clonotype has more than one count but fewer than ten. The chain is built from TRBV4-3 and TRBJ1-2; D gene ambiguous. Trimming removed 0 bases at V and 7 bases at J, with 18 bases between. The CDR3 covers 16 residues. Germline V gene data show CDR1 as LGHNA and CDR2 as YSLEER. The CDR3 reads CASSQDPGRRSGGYTF. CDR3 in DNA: TGCGCCAGCAGCCAAGACCCGGGGAGGCGTTCGGGTGGCTACACCTTC.

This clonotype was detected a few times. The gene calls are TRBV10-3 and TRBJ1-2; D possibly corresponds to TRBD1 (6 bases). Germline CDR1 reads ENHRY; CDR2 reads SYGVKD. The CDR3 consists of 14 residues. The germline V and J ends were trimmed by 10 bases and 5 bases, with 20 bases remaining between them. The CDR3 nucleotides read TGTGCCACCGTTCAGGGACAAGGGCCGTATGGCTACACCTTC. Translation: CATVQGQGPYGYTF.

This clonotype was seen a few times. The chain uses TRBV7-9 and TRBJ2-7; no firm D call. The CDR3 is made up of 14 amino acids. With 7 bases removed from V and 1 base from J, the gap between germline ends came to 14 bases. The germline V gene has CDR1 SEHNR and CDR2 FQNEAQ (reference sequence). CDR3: CASKPMAGSYEQYF. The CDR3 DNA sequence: TGTGCCAGCAAGCCAATGGCAGGATCCTACGAGCAGTACTTC.